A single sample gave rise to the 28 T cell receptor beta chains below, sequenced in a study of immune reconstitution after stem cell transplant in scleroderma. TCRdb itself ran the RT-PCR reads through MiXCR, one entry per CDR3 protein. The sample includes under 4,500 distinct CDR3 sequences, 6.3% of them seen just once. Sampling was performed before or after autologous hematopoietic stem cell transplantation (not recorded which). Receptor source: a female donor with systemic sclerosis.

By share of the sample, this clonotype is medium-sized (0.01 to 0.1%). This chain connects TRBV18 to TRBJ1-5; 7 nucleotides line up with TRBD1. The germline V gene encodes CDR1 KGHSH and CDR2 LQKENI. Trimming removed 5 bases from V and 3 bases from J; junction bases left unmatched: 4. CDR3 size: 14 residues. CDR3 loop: CASSTTGDNQPQHF. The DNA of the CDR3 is TGTGCCAGCTCAACTACAGGGGACAATCAGCCCCAGCATTTT.

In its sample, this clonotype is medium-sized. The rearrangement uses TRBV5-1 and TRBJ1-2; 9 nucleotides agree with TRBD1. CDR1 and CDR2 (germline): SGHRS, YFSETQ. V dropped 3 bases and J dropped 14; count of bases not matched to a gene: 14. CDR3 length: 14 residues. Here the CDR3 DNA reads TGCGCCAGCAGCTCTCTTGGGACAGGGCCCCCTCTGACCTTC. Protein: CASSSLGTGPPLTF. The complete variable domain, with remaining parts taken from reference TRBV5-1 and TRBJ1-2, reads KAGVTQTPRYLIKTRGQQVTLSCSPISGHRSVSWYQQTPGQGLQFLFEYFSETQRNKGNFPGRFSGRQFSNSRSEMNVSTLELGDSALYLCASSSLGTGPPLTFGSGTRLTVV.

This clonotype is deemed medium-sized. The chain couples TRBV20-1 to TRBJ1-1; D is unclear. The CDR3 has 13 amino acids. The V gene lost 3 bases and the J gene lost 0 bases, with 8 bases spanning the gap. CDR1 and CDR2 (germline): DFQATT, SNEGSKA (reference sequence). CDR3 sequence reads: CSASPSMNTEAFF. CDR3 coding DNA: TGCAGTGCTAGCCCAAGCATGAACACTGAAGCTTTCTTT.

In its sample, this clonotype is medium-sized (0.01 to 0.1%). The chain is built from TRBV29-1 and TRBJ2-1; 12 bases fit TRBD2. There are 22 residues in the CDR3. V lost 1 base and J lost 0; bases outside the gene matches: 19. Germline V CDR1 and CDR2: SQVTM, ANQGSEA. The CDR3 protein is CSVEGGRVSGTSGPSSYNEQFF. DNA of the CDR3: TGCAGCGTTGAAGGGGGGCGTGTATCCGGGACTAGCGGGCCCAGCTCCTACAATGAGCAGTTCTTC.

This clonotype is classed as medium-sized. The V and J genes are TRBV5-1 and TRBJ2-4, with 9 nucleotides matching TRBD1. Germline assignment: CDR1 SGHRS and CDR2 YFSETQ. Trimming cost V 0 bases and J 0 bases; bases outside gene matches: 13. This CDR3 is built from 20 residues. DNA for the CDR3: TGCGCCAGCAGCTTGGGACAGGGGGGTCAGGGTAAACCAGCCAAAAACATTCAGTACTTC. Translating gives CASSLGQGGQGKPAKNIQYF.

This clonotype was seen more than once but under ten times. The CDR3, as DNA: TGTGCCAGCTCACCACTTGCGACAGGGTCTCGGACAGATACGCAGTATTTT. Amino acids: CASSPLATGSRTDTQYF. This sequence joins TRBV18 and TRBJ2-3, with 7 bases matching TRBD1. Trimming removed 1 base from V and 3 bases from J; junction bases left unmatched: 10. The CDR3 totals 17 residues. From germline, CDR1 is KGHSH and CDR2 LQKENI.

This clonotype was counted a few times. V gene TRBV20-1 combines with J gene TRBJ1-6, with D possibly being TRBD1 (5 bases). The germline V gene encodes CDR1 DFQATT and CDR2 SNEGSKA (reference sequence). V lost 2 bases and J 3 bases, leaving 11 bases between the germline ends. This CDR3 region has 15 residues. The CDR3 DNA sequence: TGCAGTGCTAGATTCGAGGGGTTCTATAATTCACCCCTCCACTTT. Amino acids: CSARFEGFYNSPLHF.

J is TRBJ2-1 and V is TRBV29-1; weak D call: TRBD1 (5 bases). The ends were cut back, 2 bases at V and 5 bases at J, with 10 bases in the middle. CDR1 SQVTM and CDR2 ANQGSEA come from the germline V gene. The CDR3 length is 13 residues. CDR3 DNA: TGCAGCGTTGAACAATCACAGGACAATGAGCAGTTCTTC. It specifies CSVEQSQDNEQFF.

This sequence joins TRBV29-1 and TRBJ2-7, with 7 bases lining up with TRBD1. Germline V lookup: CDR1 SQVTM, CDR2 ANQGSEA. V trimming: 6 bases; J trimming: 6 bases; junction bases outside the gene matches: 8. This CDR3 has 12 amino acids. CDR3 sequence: CSVNEGAFEQYF. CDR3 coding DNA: TGCAGCGTGAACGAGGGGGCTTTCGAGCAGTACTTC.

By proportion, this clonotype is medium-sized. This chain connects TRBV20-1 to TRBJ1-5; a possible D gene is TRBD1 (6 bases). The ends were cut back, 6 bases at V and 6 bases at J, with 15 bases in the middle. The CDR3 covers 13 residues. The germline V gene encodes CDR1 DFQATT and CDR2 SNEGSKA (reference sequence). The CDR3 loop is CSARGGGGQPQHF. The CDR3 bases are TGCAGTGCCAGGGGTGGTGGGGGTCAGCCCCAGCATTTT.

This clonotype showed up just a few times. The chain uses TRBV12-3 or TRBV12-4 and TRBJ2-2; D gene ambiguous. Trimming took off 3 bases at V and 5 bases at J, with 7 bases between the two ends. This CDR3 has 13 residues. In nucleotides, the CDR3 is TGTGCCAGCAGTTTTTTGGGGACCGGGGAGCTGTTTTTT. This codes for CASSFLGTGELFF.

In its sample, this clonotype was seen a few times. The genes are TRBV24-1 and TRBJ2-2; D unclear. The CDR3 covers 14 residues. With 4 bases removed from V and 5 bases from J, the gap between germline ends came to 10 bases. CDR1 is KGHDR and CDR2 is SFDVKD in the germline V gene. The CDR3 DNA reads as TGTGCCACCAGTGACGACCTGGCAACCGGGGAGCTGTTTTTT. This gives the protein CATSDDLATGELFF.

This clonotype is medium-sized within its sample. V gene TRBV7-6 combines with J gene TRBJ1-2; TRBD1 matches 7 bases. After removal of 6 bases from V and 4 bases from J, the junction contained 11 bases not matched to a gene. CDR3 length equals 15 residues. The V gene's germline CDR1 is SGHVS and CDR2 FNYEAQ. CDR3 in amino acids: CASSYDRDGGYGYTF. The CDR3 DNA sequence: TGTGCCAGCAGTTACGACAGGGATGGTGGCTATGGCTACACCTTC.

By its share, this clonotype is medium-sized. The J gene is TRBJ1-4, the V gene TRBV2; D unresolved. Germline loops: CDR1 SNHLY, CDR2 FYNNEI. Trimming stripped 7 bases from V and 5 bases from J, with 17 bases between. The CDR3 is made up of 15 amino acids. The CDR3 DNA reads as TGTGCCAGCAAGGAGGAGGAGAGGTTAAATGAAAAACTGTTTTTT. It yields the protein CASKEEERLNEKLFF.

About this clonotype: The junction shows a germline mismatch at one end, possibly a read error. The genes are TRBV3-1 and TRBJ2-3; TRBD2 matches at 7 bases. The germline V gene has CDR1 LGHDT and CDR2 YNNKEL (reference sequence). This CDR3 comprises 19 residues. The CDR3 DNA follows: TGTGCCAGCACCCAAAAAACGCGGGGACCACTAGCGTCCACAGATACGCAGTATTTT. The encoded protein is CASTQKTRGPLASTDTQYF.

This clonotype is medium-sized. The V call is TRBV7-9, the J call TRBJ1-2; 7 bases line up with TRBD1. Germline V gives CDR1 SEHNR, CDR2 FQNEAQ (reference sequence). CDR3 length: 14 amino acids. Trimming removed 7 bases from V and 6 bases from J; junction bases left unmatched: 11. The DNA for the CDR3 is TGTGCCAGCAACCAATTAAGACAGGGCGATGGCTACACCTTC. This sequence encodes CASNQLRQGDGYTF.

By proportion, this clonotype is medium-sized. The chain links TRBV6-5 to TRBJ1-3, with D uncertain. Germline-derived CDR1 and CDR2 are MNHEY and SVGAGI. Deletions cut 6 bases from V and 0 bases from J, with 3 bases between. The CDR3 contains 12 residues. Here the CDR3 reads CASSPSGNTIYF. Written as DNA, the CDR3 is TGTGCCAGCAGCCCCTCTGGAAACACCATATATTTT.

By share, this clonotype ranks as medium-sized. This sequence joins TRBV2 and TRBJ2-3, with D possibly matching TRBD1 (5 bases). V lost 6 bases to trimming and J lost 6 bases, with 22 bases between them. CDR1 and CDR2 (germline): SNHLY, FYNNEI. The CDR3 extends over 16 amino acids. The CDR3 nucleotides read TGTGCCAGCAGGCACGCAGGGCTTTCCGCCCCGGATACGCAGTATTTT. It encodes CASRHAGLSAPDTQYF.

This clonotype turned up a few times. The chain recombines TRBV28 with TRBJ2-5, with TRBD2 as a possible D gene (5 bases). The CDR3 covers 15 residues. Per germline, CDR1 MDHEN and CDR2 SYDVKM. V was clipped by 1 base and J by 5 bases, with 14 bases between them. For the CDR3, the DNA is TGTGCCAGCAGTTTATACGGGCGGGCAGTTGAGACCCAGTACTTC. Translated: CASSLYGRAVETQYF.

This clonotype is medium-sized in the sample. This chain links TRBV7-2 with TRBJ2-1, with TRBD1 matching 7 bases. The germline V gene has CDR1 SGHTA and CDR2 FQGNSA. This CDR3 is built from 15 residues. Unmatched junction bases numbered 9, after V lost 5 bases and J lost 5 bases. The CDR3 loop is CASSRDRDPNNEQFF. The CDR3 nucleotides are TGTGCCAGCAGCCGAGACAGGGACCCTAACAATGAGCAGTTCTTC.

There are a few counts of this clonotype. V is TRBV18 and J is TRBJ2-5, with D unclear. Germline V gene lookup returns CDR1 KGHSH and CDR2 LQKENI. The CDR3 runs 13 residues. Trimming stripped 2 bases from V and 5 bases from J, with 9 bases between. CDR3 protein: CASSPSAKETQYF. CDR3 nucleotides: TGTGCCAGCTCACCAAGCGCAAAGGAGACCCAGTACTTC.

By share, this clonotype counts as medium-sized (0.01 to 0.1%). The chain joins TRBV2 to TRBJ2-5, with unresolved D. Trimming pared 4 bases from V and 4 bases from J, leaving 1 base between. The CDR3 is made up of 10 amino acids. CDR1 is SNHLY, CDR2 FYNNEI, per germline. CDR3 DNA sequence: TGTGCCAGCAGTGGAGAGACCCAGTACTTC. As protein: CASSGETQYF.

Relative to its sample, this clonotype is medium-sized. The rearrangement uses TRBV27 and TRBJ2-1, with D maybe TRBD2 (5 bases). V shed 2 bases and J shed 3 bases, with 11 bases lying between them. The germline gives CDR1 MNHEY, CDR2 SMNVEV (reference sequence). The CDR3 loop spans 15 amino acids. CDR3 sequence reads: CASSLRAASYNEQFF. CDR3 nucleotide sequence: TGTGCCAGCAGTTTAAGAGCGGCCAGCTACAATGAGCAGTTCTTC.

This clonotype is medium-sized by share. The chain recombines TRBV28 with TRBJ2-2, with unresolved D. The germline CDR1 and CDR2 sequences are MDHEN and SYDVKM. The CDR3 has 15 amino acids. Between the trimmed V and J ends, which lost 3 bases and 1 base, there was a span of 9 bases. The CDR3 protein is CASSFMNRNTGELFF. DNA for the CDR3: TGTGCCAGCAGTTTCATGAACAGGAACACCGGGGAGCTGTTTTTT.

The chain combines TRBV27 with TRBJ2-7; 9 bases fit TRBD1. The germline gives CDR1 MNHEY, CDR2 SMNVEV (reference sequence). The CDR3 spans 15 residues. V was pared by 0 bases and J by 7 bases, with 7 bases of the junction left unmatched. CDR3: CASSLSGTGSLEQYF. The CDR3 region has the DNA TGTGCCAGCAGTTTATCTGGGACAGGGTCGTTGGAGCAGTACTTC.

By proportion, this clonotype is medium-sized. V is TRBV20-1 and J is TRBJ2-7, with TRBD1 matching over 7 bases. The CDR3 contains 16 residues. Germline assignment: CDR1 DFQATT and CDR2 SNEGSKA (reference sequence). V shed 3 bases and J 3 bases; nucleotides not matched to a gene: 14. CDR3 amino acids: CSARAAQGLYIYEQYF. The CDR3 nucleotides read TGCAGTGCTAGGGCAGCACAGGGGTTGTATATCTACGAGCAGTACTTC.

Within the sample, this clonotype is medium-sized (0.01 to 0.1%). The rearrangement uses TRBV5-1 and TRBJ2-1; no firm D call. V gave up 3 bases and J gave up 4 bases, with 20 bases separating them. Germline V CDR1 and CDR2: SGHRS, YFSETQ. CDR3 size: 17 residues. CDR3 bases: TGCGCCAGCAGCTCAAATCCGGCCGGGTTACGTTACAATGAGCAGTTCTTC. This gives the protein CASSSNPAGLRYNEQFF.

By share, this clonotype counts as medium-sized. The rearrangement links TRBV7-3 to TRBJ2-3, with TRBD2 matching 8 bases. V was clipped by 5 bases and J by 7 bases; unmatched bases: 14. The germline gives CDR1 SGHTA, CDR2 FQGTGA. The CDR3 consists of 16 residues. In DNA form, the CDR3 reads TGTGCCAGCAGCCCCTGTCGGCGGGGGGACCGTTATACGCAGTATTTT. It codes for CASSPCRRGDRYTQYF.